Following are 10 T cell receptor beta chains from one sample sequenced in a study of response to subunit inactivated influenza vaccine. From the RT-PCR reads, TCRdb called clonotypes with MiXCR, one entry per CDR3 protein. This sample has hundreds of thousands of distinct CDR3 sequences, with around 20% found just once. The sequences come from PBMCs from blood, collected 5 to 6 days after vaccination. These receptors were obtained from a man aged 45-60 years who received an inactivated influenza vaccine.

The chain carries TRBV5-6 and TRBJ2-7, with a tentative D call TRBD2 (6 bases). This CDR3 is 15 amino acids long. Per the germline V gene, CDR1 is SGHDT and CDR2 is YYEEEE. The V end was cut by 4 bases, the J end by 6 bases, with 20 bases between. In DNA form, the CDR3 reads TGTGCCAGCAGCCTACGGGTGGGGGGATTCGGCGAGCAGTACTTC. This codes for CASSLRVGGFGEQYF. Looking up the rest from reference TRBV5-6 and TRBJ2-7 gives the full variable domain: DAGVTQSPTHLIKTRGQQVTLRCSPKSGHDTVSWYQQALGQGPQFIFQYYEEEERQRGNFPDRFSGHQFPNYSSELNVNALLLGDSALYLCASSLRVGGFGEQYFGPGTRLTVT.

The rearrangement joins TRBV5-6 to TRBJ2-7; D assignment may be TRBD1 or TRBD2 (7 bases each). From germline, CDR1 is SGHDT and CDR2 YYEEEE. The CDR3 is 17 amino acids. The germline V and J ends were trimmed by 1 base and 0 bases, with 17 bases remaining between them. The CDR3: CASSLLSSRGGSYEQYF. In nucleotides, the CDR3 is TGTGCCAGCAGCTTGTTGTCCTCCAGGGGGGGCTCCTACGAGCAGTACTTC. Looking up the rest from reference TRBV5-6 and TRBJ2-7 gives the full variable domain: DAGVTQSPTHLIKTRGQQVTLRCSPKSGHDTVSWYQQALGQGPQFIFQYYEEEERQRGNFPDRFSGHQFPNYSSELNVNALLLGDSALYLCASSLLSSRGGSYEQYFGPGTRLTVT.

V gene TRBV28 combines with J gene TRBJ2-3; D is ambiguous. The CDR3 is 15 residues long. Between the trimmed V and J ends, which lost 6 bases and 1 base, there was a span of 14 bases. Germline values: CDR1 MDHEN, CDR2 SYDVKM. The CDR3 spells CASRPRWTGTDTQYF. The CDR3 coding sequence is TGTGCCAGCAGACCCCGATGGACGGGCACAGATACGCAGTATTTT.

This clonotype was seen repeatedly, ten times or more. This chain joins TRBV12-3 or TRBV12-4 and TRBJ1-1; D is possibly TRBD1 (5 bases). The CDR3 runs 14 residues. The V end was cut by 5 bases, the J end by 2 bases, with 12 bases between. The CDR3 loop is CASSPDTGNTEAFF. Here the CDR3 DNA reads TGTGCCAGCAGTCCGGACACAGGAAACACTGAAGCTTTCTTT.

This clonotype was recorded many times. V and J are TRBV15 and TRBJ2-7; D is perhaps TRBD2 (5 bases). Between the trimmed V and J ends, which lost 0 bases and 6 bases, there was a span of 12 bases. The CDR3 extends over 14 amino acids. Germline CDR1 and CDR2: LNHNV and YYDKDF (reference sequence). Here the CDR3 reads CATSRDRGRGEQYF. DNA of the CDR3: TGTGCCACCAGCAGAGATCGGGGTAGAGGCGAGCAGTACTTC.

The table lists this clonotype with a few counts. The chain recombines TRBV7-2 with TRBJ2-1, with 8 bases matching TRBD1. J gave up 13 bases and V 2 bases, and 7 bases lay outside the gene matches. CDR1 is SGHTA and CDR2 is FQGNSA in the germline V gene. This CDR3 has 13 residues. CDR3 nucleotides: TGTGCCAGCAGCTTACGGTCCGGACAGGGACAGTTCTTC. Protein sequence: CASSLRSGQGQFF. The whole variable domain, filled in from reference TRBV7-2 and TRBJ2-1, reads GAGVSQSPSNKVTEKGKDVELRCDPISGHTALYWYRQSLGQGLEFLIYFQGNSAPDKSGLPSDRFSAERTGGSVSTLTIQRTQQEDSAVYLCASSLRSGQGQFFGPGTRLTVL.

The chain couples TRBV10-3 to TRBJ2-6; 8 bases are shared with TRBD1. V lost 1 base, J lost 0 bases, and 11 bases stayed unmatched. Germline V lookup: CDR1 ENHRY, CDR2 SYGVKD. The CDR3 is 20 residues long. The DNA of the CDR3 is TGTGCCATCAGTGAGTATATACCGGGACAGGAGCGCTCTGGGGCCAACGTCCTGACTTTC. It specifies CAISEYIPGQERSGANVLTF.

This chain joins TRBV9 and TRBJ2-1; TRBD2 matches at 7 bases. V gave up 4 bases and J gave up 6 bases; unmatched junction bases: 4. Germline values: CDR1 SGDLS, CDR2 YYNGEE. The CDR3 runs to 13 residues. The chain's CDR3 is CASSQSGINEQFF. In nucleotides, the CDR3 is TGTGCCAGCAGCCAAAGCGGGATCAATGAGCAGTTCTTC.

The V call is TRBV12-3 or TRBV12-4, the J call TRBJ2-2; either TRBD1 or TRBD2 may fit D (5 bases each). The CDR3 length is 16 residues. V dropped 6 bases and J dropped 5 bases, with 19 bases sitting between them. CDR3 in DNA: TGTGCCAGCAGCATGGGGGTTATGGGTGGTACCGGGGAGCTGTTTTTT. This translates into CASSMGVMGGTGELFF.

V usage is TRBV6-2 or TRBV6-3 and J usage is TRBJ2-7; D call uncertain. With 7 bases removed from V and 3 bases from J, the gap between germline ends came to 13 bases. Germline V gene lookup returns CDR1 MNHEY and CDR2 SVGEGT. The CDR3 consists of 13 residues. CDR3 sequence (DNA): TGTGCCAGCAAACTAAGGGTGTACTACGAGCAGTACTTC. Its translation is CASKLRVYYEQYF.